The clone carrying this T cell receptor (beta chain) has just a few counts. The data were obtained in a study of blood T cell repertoires in COVID-19. Looking at the study overall: Donors in the United States, Italy and Spain gave samples during acute or convalescent COVID-19. PBMCs, B-cell-depleted T cells, or T cells were the source of the cDNA or gDNA that made up the material.

Per germline, CDR1 ENHRY and CDR2 SYGVKD. The CDR3 covers 14 residues. V lost 3 bases to trimming and J lost 0 bases, with 8 bases between them. Assay used: immunoSEQ multiplex PCR; TCRdb lists only in-frame clones, some missing. The sample lists about 54,000 clones, approximately 81% occurring once. This receptor was identified in a man aged 40-49 years with active COVID-19. Sequences were obtained from peripheral blood. This rearrangement joins TRBV10-3 to TRBJ1-2; D gene ambiguous. The CDR3 DNA is TGTGCCATCAGTGATAAGGGAGCTAACTATGGCTACACCTTC. Its protein is CAISDKGANYGYTF.